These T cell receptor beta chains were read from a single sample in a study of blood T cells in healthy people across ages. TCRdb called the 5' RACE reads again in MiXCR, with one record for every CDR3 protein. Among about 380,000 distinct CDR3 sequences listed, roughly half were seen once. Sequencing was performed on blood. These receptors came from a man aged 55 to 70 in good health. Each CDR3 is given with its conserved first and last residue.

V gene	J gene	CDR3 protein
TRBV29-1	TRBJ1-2	CSVEAGARSNYGYTF
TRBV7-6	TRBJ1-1	CASSQDTNTEAFF
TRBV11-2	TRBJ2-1	CASSPGAPQGHNEQFF
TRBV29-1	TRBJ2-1	CSVEDRRGGNEQFF
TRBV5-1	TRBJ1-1	CASSLAAGNTEAFF
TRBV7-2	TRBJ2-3	CASSSVAGGAADTQYF
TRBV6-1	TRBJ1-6	CASGVGGGNNSPLHF
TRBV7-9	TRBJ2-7	CASTPGTSSYEQYF
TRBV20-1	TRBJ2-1	CSAPGTYNEQFF
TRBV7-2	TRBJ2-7	CASSWDLPNEQYF
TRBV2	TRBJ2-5	CAIHGLPGQETQYF
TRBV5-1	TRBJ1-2	CASSLGLRGLNYGYTF
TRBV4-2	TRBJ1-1	CASSLTGSVTEAFF
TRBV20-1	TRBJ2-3	CSAFLAGFADTQYF
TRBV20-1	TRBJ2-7	CSAPGPDGREQYF
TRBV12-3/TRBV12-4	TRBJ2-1	CASSSQAGWGEQFF
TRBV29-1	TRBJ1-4	CSGQGGGEKLFF
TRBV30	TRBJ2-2	CAWSPLGDSYTGELFF
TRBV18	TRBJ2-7	CASSRGQSSYEQYF
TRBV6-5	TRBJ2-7	CASSYRDRGHYEQYF
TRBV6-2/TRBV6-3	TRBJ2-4	CASSYGLAKNIQYF
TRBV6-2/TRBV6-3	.	CASRETSGRMYEQYF
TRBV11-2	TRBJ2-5	CASSQDRGRETQYF
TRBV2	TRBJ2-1	CASSDPGNEQFF
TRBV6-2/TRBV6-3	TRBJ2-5	CASSSAGTSEETQYF
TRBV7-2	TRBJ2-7	CATGRERHEQYF
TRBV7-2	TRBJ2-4	CASSSGLAGEAKNIQYF
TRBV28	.	CASNSPSDPTNYEQYF
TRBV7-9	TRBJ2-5	CASSPGVVYQETQYF
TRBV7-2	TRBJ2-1	CASSRTRKVWNEQFF
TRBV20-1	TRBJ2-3	CSARGLEGTDTQYF
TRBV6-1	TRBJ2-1	CASSEELVSYNEQFF
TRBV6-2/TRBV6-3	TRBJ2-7	CASRSARDNYEQYF
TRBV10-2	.	CASKVVGQTQYF
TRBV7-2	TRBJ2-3	CASSSARDTQYF
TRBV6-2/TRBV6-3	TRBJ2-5	CATKSSGTFRETQYF
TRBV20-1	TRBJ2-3	CSASGYNTQYF
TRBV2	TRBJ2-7	CASSVKSAGGVEQYF
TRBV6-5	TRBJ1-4	CASSYLQGVEKLFF
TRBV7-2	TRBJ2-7	CASSPSGRGNEQYF
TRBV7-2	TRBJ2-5	CASSFSGVGEQYF
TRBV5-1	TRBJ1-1	CASSLPGPNTEAFF
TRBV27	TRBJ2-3	CASSPRLAGVRGTDTQYF
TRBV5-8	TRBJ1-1	CASTIPGVSNPEAFF
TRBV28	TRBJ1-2	CASSLKGGSYGYTF
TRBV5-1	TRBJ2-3	CASSLGWVGTDTQYF
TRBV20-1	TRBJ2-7	CSVQTPKSSYEQYF
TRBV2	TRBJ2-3	CASSPLPTGAPAWGTQYF
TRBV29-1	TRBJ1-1	CSVRLGNTEAFF
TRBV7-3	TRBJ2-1	CASSPARGQGEFF
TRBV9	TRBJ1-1	CASSVKAGGNTEAFF
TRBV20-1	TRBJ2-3	CSATLRTRSTDTQYF
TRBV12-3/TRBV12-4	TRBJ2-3	CASTLQSTDTQYF